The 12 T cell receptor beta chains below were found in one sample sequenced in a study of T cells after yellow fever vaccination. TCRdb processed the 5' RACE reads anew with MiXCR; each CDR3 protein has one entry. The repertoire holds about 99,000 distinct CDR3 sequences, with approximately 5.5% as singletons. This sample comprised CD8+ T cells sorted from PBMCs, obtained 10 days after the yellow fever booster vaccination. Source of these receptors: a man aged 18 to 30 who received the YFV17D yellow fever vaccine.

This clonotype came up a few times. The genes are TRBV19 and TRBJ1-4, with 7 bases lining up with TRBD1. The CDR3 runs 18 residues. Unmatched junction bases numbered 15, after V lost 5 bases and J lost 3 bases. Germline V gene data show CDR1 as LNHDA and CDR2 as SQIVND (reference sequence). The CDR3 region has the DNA TGTGCCAGTAGTTCGAGGGGGCGGCCCGGAACGGCTAATGAAAAACTGTTTTTT. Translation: CASSSRGRPGTANEKLFF.

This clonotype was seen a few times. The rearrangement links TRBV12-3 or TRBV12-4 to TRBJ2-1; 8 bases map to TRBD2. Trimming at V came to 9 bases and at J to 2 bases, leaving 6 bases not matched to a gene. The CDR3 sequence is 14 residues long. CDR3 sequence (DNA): TGTGCCAGTGCTCGGGGGGGGACCTACAATGAGCAGTTCTTC. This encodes CASARGGTYNEQFF.

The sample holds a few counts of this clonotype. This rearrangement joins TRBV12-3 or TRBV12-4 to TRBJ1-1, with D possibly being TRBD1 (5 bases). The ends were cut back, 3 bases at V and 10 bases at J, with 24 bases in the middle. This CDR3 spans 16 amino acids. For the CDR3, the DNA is TGTGCCAGCAGTTTGTATTCGTCTTTCGGGGGGGACGGAGCTTTCTTT. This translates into CASSLYSSFGGDGAFF.

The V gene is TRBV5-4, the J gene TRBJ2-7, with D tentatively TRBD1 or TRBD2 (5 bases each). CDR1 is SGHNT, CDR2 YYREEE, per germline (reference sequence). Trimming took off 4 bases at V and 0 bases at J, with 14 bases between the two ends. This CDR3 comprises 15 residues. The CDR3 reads CASSPQGTFSYEQYF. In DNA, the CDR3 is TGTGCCAGCAGCCCGCAAGGGACGTTCTCCTACGAGCAGTACTTC.

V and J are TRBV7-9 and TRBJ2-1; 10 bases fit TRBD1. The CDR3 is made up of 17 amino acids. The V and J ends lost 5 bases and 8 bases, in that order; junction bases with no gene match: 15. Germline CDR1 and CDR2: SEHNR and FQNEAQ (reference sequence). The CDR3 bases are TGTGCCAGCAGCCTGCTTGGGACAGGGGTTTACCTCGATGAGCAGTTCTTC. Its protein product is CASSLLGTGVYLDEQFF.

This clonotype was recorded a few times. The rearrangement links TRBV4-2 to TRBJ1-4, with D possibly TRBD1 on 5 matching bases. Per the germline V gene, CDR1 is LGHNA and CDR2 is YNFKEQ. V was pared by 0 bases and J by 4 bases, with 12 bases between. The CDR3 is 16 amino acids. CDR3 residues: CASSQDPGLFNEKLFF. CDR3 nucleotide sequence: TGTGCCAGCAGCCAAGATCCGGGACTGTTTAATGAAAAACTGTTTTTT.

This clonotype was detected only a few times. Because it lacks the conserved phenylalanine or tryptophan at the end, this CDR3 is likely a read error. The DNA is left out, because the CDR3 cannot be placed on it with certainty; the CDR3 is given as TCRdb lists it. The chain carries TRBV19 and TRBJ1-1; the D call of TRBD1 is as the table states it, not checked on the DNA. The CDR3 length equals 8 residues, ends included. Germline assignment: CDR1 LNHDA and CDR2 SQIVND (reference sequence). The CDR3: CASSRVRS.

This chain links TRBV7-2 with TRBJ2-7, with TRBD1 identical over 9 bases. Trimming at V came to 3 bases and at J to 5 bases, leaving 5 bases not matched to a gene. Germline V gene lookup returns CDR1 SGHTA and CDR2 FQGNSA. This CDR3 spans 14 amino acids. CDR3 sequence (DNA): TGTGCCAGCAGCTTCGGGACAGGGTATAACGAGCAGTACGTC. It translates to CASSFGTGYNEQYV.

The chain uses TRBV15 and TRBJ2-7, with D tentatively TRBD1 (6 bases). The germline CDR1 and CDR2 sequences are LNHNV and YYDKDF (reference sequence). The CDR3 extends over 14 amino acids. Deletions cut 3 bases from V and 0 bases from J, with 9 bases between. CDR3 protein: CATSRDRSSYEQYF. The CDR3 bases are TGTGCCACCAGCAGGGACAGAAGCTCCTACGAGCAGTACTTC.

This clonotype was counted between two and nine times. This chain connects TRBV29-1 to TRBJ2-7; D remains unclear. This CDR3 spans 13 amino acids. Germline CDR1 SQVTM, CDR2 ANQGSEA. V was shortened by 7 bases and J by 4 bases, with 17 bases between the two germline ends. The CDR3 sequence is CSAILGQIYEQYV. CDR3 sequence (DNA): TGCAGCGCGATCCTTGGCCAAATTTACGAGCAGTACGTC.

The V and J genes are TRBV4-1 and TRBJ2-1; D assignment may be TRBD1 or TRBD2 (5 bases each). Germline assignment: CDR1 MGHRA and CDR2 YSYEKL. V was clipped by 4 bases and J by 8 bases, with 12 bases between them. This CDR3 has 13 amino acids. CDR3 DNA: TGCGCCAGCAGCCGGCAGGGTAGCGATGAGCAGTTCTTC. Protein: CASSRQGSDEQFF.

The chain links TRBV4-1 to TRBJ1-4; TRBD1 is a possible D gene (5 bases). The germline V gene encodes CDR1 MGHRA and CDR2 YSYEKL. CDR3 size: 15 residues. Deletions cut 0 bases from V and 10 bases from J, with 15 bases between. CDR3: CASSQDVGRDRKLFF. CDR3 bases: TGCGCCAGCAGCCAAGATGTAGGTAGGGACCGAAAACTGTTTTTT.